This TCR beta chain comes out of a study of T-cell memory formation after mild COVID-19. Study overall: In these data, TCR clusters were largely donor specific. Overall study findings and caveats: Later expanders leaned toward CD4+, whereas clones contracting from day 15 to 85 were balanced CD4/CD8. CD4+ clones that contracted lay mainly in CM and EM; CD8+ ones lay in EMRA. Some responding clones appeared in pre-infection memory, suggesting cross-reactive memory joined.

V dropped 6 bases and J dropped 4; count of bases not matched to a gene: 7. The CDR3 is 14 residues long. Using its own MiXCR run on the 5' RACE reads, TCRdb lists one record per CDR3 protein. Of hundreds of thousands of distinct CDR3 sequences listed, roughly a fifth are singletons. This clonotype has only a few counts. The target antigen is unknown. This TCR was sampled from an adult woman who had mild COVID-19 (a few samples of this study predate the infection). Cell type and time point are not known. This chain uses TRBV12-3 or TRBV12-4 with TRBJ1-1; 8 bases are shared with TRBD1. The sample consisted of PBMCs or a T cell subset sorted from them (not recorded which). CDR3 sequence reads: CASSPDRVGTEAFF. The CDR3, as DNA: TGTGCCAGCAGCCCGGACAGGGTGGGCACTGAAGCTTTCTTT.